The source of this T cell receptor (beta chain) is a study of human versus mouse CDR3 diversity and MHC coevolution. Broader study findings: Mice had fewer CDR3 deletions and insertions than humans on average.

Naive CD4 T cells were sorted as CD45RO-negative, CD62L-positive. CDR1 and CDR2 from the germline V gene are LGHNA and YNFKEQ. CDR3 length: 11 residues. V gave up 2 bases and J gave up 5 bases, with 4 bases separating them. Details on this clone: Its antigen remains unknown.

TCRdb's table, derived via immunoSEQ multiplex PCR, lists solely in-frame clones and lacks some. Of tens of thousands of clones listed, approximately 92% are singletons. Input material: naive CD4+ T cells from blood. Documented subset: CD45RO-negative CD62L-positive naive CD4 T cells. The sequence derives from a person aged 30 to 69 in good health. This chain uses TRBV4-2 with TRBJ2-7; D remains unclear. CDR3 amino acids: CASSQTDEQYF. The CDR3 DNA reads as TGTGCCAGCAGCCAAACGGACGAGCAGTACTTC.